This T cell receptor beta chain was retrieved from a study of beta chain features in type 1 diabetes. What was sequenced were expressed TCRB transcripts, since all of the isolated RNA had been reverse transcribed. Assay used: immunoSEQ multiplex PCR; TCRdb lists only in-frame clones, some missing. The sample has 350,000 to 450,000 clones; 14% are singletons. V was shortened by 6 bases and J by 0 bases, with 11 bases between the two germline ends. CDR1 and CDR2 (germline): SQVTM, ANQGSEA. This CDR3 comprises 13 residues. This TCR derives from a man aged 25 to 45 in good health. V is TRBV29-1 and J is TRBJ1-2, with D possibly being TRBD1 (5 bases). Material for sequencing was naive CD4+ T cells from blood. The CDR3 DNA follows: TGCAGCGTGACAGTCGGGCCTAACTATGGCTACACCTTC. It codes for CSVTVGPNYGYTF.